This T cell receptor (beta chain) was captured in a study of T cell responses to AZD1222 COVID-19 vaccine. Overall study results and limits: White British people made up most donors, females outnumbered males, and clonal diversity was possibly underestimated. Variant regions that are unmutated are reportedly the target of nearly half of spike-specific TCRs. Increased Spike-specific TCR breadth and depth were observed after two AZD1222 doses.

In the case of this clone: Its antigen is unknown.

Measured with immunoSEQ multiplex PCR; TCRdb has only the in-frame clones, and not every one. The repertoire has about 120,000 clones, 80% to 90% of them found once; the top ten carry under 7%. V gave up 0 bases and J gave up 2 bases; unmatched junction bases: 9. This CDR3 contains 18 residues. The germline V gene encodes CDR1 KGHDR and CDR2 SFDVKD. Here the sequenced sample was peripheral blood, taken on day 0 of AZD1222 vaccination. This chain joins TRBV24-1 and TRBJ2-1, with 7 bases aligning to TRBD2. The receptor's source is an adult in good health. DNA for the CDR3: TGTGCCACCAGTGATTTGGCGCCTAGCGGAGCCGCCTACAATGAGCAGTTCTTC. Its translation is CATSDLAPSGAAYNEQFF.